Following are 31 T cell receptor beta chains from one sample sequenced in a study of blood T cells in healthy people across ages. It was with a sample-barcoded 5' primer and a J-beta primer mix that a second PCR of roughly 6 to 12 cycles was run. TCRdb called the 5' RACE reads again in MiXCR, with one record for every CDR3 protein. The table shows 1.2 million to 1.5 million distinct CDR3 sequences, with around two fifths occurring only once. Sequences were obtained from blood. Every receptor here comes from a woman younger than 30 in good health.

This clonotype was counted a single time. The gene calls are TRBV3-1 and TRBJ1-2, with 10 bases that match TRBD1. CDR1 is LGHDT and CDR2 is YNNKEL in the germline V gene (reference sequence). The CDR3 has 16 amino acids. The V segment lost 2 bases and the J segment 3 bases; nucleotides outside the gene matches: 6. CDR3 DNA: TGTGCCAGCAGCCAAAGCGGGACAGGGGAGTACTATGGCTACACCTTC. Amino acids: CASSQSGTGEYYGYTF.

In regard to this clonotype: A much larger clone sits a single nucleotide away, making a read error possible. CDR3 nucleotide sequence: TGTGCCAGCAGCTATCCCCGGGACAGGATCACAGATACGCAGTATTTT. Translating it yields CASSYPRDRITDTQYF. J is TRBJ2-3 and V is TRBV11-2, with 8 bases identical to TRBD1. This CDR3 comprises 16 residues. V lost 4 bases, J lost 2 bases, and 8 bases stayed unmatched. CDR1 and CDR2 (germline): SGHAT, FQNNGV.

CDR3: CAWGQPGGEQFF. In nucleotides, the CDR3 is TGTGCCTGGGGCCAACCAGGGGGTGAGCAGTTCTTC. V is TRBV30 and J is TRBJ2-1, with 7 bases aligning to TRBD1. Germline values: CDR1 GTSNPN, CDR2 SVGIG (reference sequence). The J segment lost 9 bases and the V segment lost 5 bases, leaving 7 bases of the junction unmatched. This CDR3 has 12 residues. The whole variable domain, remainder taken from reference TRBV30 and TRBJ2-1, is SQTIHQWPATLVQPVGSPLSLECTVEGTSNPNLYWYRQAAGRGLQLLFYSVGIGQISSEVPQNLSASRPQDRQFILSSKKLLLSDSGFYLCAWGQPGGEQFFGPGTRLTVL.

The chain is built from TRBV19 and TRBJ2-1; no reliable D call. Trimming removed 5 bases from V and 0 bases from J, with 11 bases in between. Germline CDR1 and CDR2: LNHDA and SQIVND (reference sequence). The CDR3 is 15 residues long. This CDR3 reads CASSPDISSYNEQFF. DNA for the CDR3: TGTGCCAGTAGTCCTGACATAAGCTCCTACAATGAGCAGTTCTTC.

This clonotype was counted a few times. The chain couples TRBV27 to TRBJ2-6; the D is unclear. The CDR3 runs 14 residues. V shed 5 bases and J shed 0 bases, with 5 bases lying between them. Germline lookup yields CDR1 MNHEY and CDR2 SMNVEV (reference sequence). CDR3 loop: CASSRISGANVLTF. The CDR3 DNA follows: TGTGCCAGCAGTAGAATCTCTGGGGCCAACGTCCTGACTTTC.

This chain connects TRBV28 to TRBJ1-5, with a tentative D call TRBD1 (6 bases). V lost 8 bases, J lost 5 bases, and 19 bases lay in between. The CDR3 is made up of 15 amino acids. The germline CDR1 and CDR2 sequences are MDHEN and SYDVKM. The CDR3 loop is CASVVGGDRDQPQHF. CDR3 nucleotide sequence: TGTGCCAGCGTCGTAGGGGGGGATCGGGATCAGCCCCAGCATTTT.

J is TRBJ2-7 and V is TRBV18; 13 nucleotides agree with TRBD2. This CDR3 contains 15 residues. Trimming at V came to 3 bases and at J to 7 bases, leaving 6 bases not matched to a gene. CDR1 is KGHSH, CDR2 LQKENI, per germline. The CDR3 region is CASSPRTSGSQEQYF. CDR3 coding DNA: TGTGCCAGCTCACCTCGGACTAGCGGGAGTCAAGAGCAGTACTTC.

V is TRBV9 and J is TRBJ1-5; D may be TRBD1 (6 bases). Germline V lookup: CDR1 SGDLS, CDR2 YYNGEE. The CDR3 is 15 amino acids. The germline V and J ends were trimmed by 1 base and 5 bases, with 13 bases remaining between them. CDR3 nucleotide sequence: TGTGCCAGCAGCGTACCCAGAACAGGGTATCAGCCCCAGCATTTT. It yields the protein CASSVPRTGYQPQHF.

Only a few counts were recorded for this clonotype. The chain is built from TRBV29-1 and TRBJ1-4, with a weak D call TRBD1 (5 bases). Germline V gene lookup returns CDR1 SQVTM and CDR2 ANQGSEA. The V gene lost 2 bases and the J gene lost 4 bases, with 11 bases spanning the gap. CDR3 length: 14 residues. CDR3 sequence reads: CSVELPGINEKLFF. The CDR3 bases are TGCAGCGTTGAACTACCAGGGATTAATGAAAAACTGTTTTTT. The full variable domain, rest sourced from reference TRBV29-1 and TRBJ1-4, is SAVISQKPSRDICQRGTSLTIQCQVDSQVTMMFWYRQQPGQSLTLIATANQGSEATYESGFVIDKFPISRPNLTFSTLTVSNMSPEDSSIYLCSVELPGINEKLFFGSGTQLSVL.

This clonotype was seen repeatedly, ten times or more. The chain joins TRBV10-3 to TRBJ2-3; maybe TRBD1 (6 bases). CDR1 is ENHRY, CDR2 SYGVKD, per germline. CDR3 length: 14 amino acids. The ends were cut back, 3 bases at V and 2 bases at J, with 9 bases in the middle. CDR3 in amino acids: CAISDGQSTDTQYF. The CDR3 nucleotides are TGTGCCATCAGTGATGGACAGTCCACAGATACGCAGTATTTT.

This clonotype was picked up a small number of times. The chain couples TRBV29-1 to TRBJ1-2; 7 nucleotides match TRBD1. CDR1 and CDR2 (germline): SQVTM, ANQGSEA. J was trimmed by 4 bases and V by 3 bases; bases with no gene match: 11. This CDR3 comprises 15 residues. CDR3 amino acids: CSVDDTGEEGYGYTF. The CDR3 nucleotides are TGCAGCGTTGATGATACAGGGGAAGAGGGCTATGGCTACACCTTC.

The chain couples TRBV20-1 to TRBJ2-4; possible D gene TRBD1, 5 bases. V lost 2 bases and J lost 0, with 14 bases in between. Germline-derived CDR1 and CDR2 are DFQATT and SNEGSKA (reference sequence). The CDR3 runs to 16 residues. This CDR3 is CSARKQEVIAKNIQYF. The CDR3, as DNA: TGCAGTGCTAGAAAACAGGAAGTGATAGCCAAAAACATTCAGTACTTC.

V usage is TRBV2 and J usage is TRBJ1-2; no reliable D call. The CDR3 consists of 14 residues. The V end was cut by 7 bases, the J end by 0 bases, with 12 bases between. Germline V gives CDR1 SNHLY, CDR2 FYNNEI. CDR3 sequence (DNA): TGTGCCAGCATTGAGGACCTCTCTAACTATGGCTACACCTTC. This codes for CASIEDLSNYGYTF.

CDR3 nucleotide sequence: TGCGCCAGCAGCTTTGGCCAGGGGGTGAAGGAGACCCAGTACTTC. Protein: CASSFGQGVKETQYF. This chain uses TRBV5-1 with TRBJ2-7; TRBD1 matches 7 bases. Matching the DNA end better, TRBJ2-5 makes the J call doubtful. Looked up from germline, CDR1 is SGHRS and CDR2 is YFSETQ. The CDR3 contains 15 residues.

The chain's CDR3 is CASSEGSSGGTDTQYF. In nucleotides, the CDR3 is TGTGCCAGCAGTGAAGGGTCTAGCGGGGGCACAGATACGCAGTATTTT. This chain links TRBV6-1 with TRBJ2-3; 9 bases are a match to TRBD2. The CDR3 length is 16 residues. J was trimmed by 1 base and V by 1 base; bases with no gene match: 3. CDR1 and CDR2 (germline): MNHNS, SASEGT.

This chain connects TRBV2 to TRBJ2-1; weak D call: TRBD2 (5 bases). Germline V CDR1 and CDR2: SNHLY, FYNNEI. Trimming took off 2 bases at V and 7 bases at J, with 15 bases between the two ends. CDR3 length equals 15 residues. CDR3 sequence reads: CASSEFLAGVNEQFF. The CDR3 bases are TGTGCCAGCAGTGAATTTCTAGCAGGAGTGAATGAGCAGTTCTTC.

The chain recombines TRBV30 with TRBJ1-2; D uncertain. CDR1 is GTSNPN and CDR2 is SVGIG in the germline V gene (reference sequence). The CDR3 is 14 residues long. With 3 bases removed from V and 0 bases from J, the gap between germline ends came to 11 bases. This CDR3 is CAWRFREPNYGYTF. The DNA for the CDR3 is TGTGCCTGGAGATTTAGGGAGCCTAACTATGGCTACACCTTC.

The chain links TRBV5-1 to TRBJ2-5; D is perhaps TRBD2 (6 bases). The assigned J gene may be wrong: the sequence end matches TRBJ2-7 better. The CDR3 length is 14 residues. Germline loops: CDR1 SGHRS, CDR2 YFSETQ. CDR3 DNA: TGCGCCAGCAGCTTGGTGTCGGGAGTGGGCGAGCAGTACTTC. Residues: CASSLVSGVGEQYF.

The rearrangement uses TRBV7-9 and TRBJ2-3; D not resolved. The V end lost 5 bases, the J end lost 7 bases, and 22 bases lay between the germline ends. CDR3 length equals 16 residues. The germline gives CDR1 SEHNR, CDR2 FQNEAQ (reference sequence). In DNA, the CDR3 is TGTGCCAGCAGCCAAAAGAGCCCGAAGCCCATGAATACGCAGTATTTT. Protein product: CASSQKSPKPMNTQYF.

This clonotype was found a few times. The rearrangement joins TRBV25-1 to TRBJ2-3; D not certain. Germline V gene sequence: CDR1 MGHDK, CDR2 SYGVNS. V lost 4 bases and J 5 bases, leaving 4 bases between the germline ends. This CDR3 spans 11 amino acids. CDR3 in amino acids: CASSGRDTQYF. CDR3 bases: TGTGCCAGCAGTGGAAGAGATACGCAGTATTTT.

The chain uses TRBV18 and TRBJ2-7, with TRBD2 identical over 14 bases. CDR1 is KGHSH and CDR2 is LQKENI in the germline V gene. The CDR3 is 15 amino acids. J was trimmed by 7 bases and V by 4 bases; bases with no gene match: 6. Here the CDR3 reads CASSRGLAGDGEQYF. The CDR3 bases are TGTGCCAGCTCACGGGGACTAGCGGGAGATGGTGAGCAGTACTTC.

The chain recombines TRBV5-1 with TRBJ2-1, with D possibly being TRBD1 (6 bases). The CDR3 runs to 15 residues. The germline gives CDR1 SGHRS, CDR2 YFSETQ. Trimming cost V 0 bases and J 2 bases, with 9 bases left between them. CDR3 nucleotides: TGCGCCAGCAGCTTGGTGGGGGCTACCTACAATGAGCAGTTCTTC. It codes for CASSLVGATYNEQFF.

This clonotype showed up many times. The chain joins TRBV6-6 to TRBJ2-4; D possibly uses TRBD1 or TRBD2 (5 bases each). CDR1 and CDR2 from the germline V gene are MNHNY and SVGAGI (reference sequence). The CDR3 loop spans 15 amino acids. Trimming removed 0 bases from V and 12 bases from J, with 18 bases in between. CDR3 DNA: TGTGCCAGCAGTTACTCCAGTCCGAGGGACGGACGTCAGTACTTC. Translating it yields CASSYSSPRDGRQYF.

Only a few counts were recorded for this clonotype. The V call is TRBV7-6, the J call TRBJ2-5, with D hard to call. Germline lookup yields CDR1 SGHVS and CDR2 FNYEAQ. This CDR3 is 18 amino acids long. Trimming removed 1 base from V and 0 bases from J, with 18 bases in between. The CDR3 protein is CASSLEGPSARYQETQYF. For the CDR3, the DNA is TGTGCCAGCAGCTTAGAGGGTCCTTCCGCCAGGTACCAAGAGACCCAGTACTTC. Variable domain in full (rest from reference TRBV7-6 and TRBJ2-5): GAGVSQSPRYKVTKRGQDVALRCDPISGHVSLYWYRQALGQGPEFLTYFNYEAQQDKSGLPNDRFSAERPEGSISTLTIQRTEQRDSAMYRCASSLEGPSARYQETQYFGPGTRLLVL.

This clonotype showed up just a few times. CDR3 nucleotide sequence: TGTGCCAGCAGCCAAGTGTTGGGAACCCATGGCTACACCTTC. Protein sequence: CASSQVLGTHGYTF. The rearrangement uses TRBV3-1 and TRBJ1-2; no reliable D call. Germline V gene sequence: CDR1 LGHDT, CDR2 YNNKEL (reference sequence). CDR3 length: 14 residues. Trimming removed 1 base from V and 6 bases from J, with 12 bases in between.

This clonotype occurred a few times. V gene TRBV11-2 combines with J gene TRBJ2-7; no clear D. The germline V gene has CDR1 SGHAT and CDR2 FQNNGV. The CDR3 is 15 residues long. The V end lost 10 bases, the J end lost 0 bases, and 19 bases lay between the germline ends. CDR3 protein: CATRTPGRGSYEQYF. The CDR3 region has the DNA TGTGCCACCAGAACCCCCGGGCGCGGCTCCTACGAGCAGTACTTC.

V and J are TRBV3-1 and TRBJ2-7; no clear D gene. The ends were cut back, 3 bases at V and 3 bases at J, with 15 bases in the middle. This CDR3 has 15 residues. CDR1 and CDR2 (germline): LGHDT, YNNKEL (reference sequence). The CDR3 sequence: CASSQGANLGYEQYF. The CDR3 DNA reads TGTGCCAGCAGCCAGGGCGCGAATTTGGGCTACGAGCAGTACTTC.

The chain links TRBV6-1 to TRBJ2-1, with D tentatively TRBD1 or TRBD2 (6 bases each). Germline CDR1 reads MNHNS; CDR2 reads SASEGT. Trimming took off 5 bases at V and 3 bases at J, with 23 bases between the two ends. CDR3 size: 18 residues. CDR3 sequence (DNA): TGTGCCAGCAGTACCCTAGGGAGTTCGGGGGCAAGCTACAATGAGCAGTTCTTC. Amino acids: CASSTLGSSGASYNEQFF.

This clonotype was counted a few times. The V call is TRBV12-3 or TRBV12-4, the J call TRBJ1-2; weak D call: TRBD1 (5 bases). V lost 5 bases and J 4 bases, leaving 14 bases between the germline ends. The CDR3 contains 14 residues. The CDR3 DNA reads TGTGCCAGCAGTCTCGAGGGACCGATCTATGGCTACACCTTC. It translates to CASSLEGPIYGYTF.

The CDR3 sequence: CASSDPARGLGQPQHF. In DNA, the CDR3 is TGTGCCAGCAGTGACCCGGCCAGGGGGCTCGGTCAGCCCCAGCATTTT. The V call is TRBV6-1, the J call TRBJ1-5, with 8 bases matching TRBD1. The CDR3 loop spans 16 amino acids. Germline trimming cut 3 bases from V and 6 bases from J; bases unmatched to any gene: 10. Germline loops: CDR1 MNHNS, CDR2 SASEGT.

This clonotype was detected only a few times. J is TRBJ2-3 and V is TRBV7-2, with 10 bases matching TRBD2. The CDR3 loop spans 17 amino acids. V shed 1 base, J shed 6 bases, and the junction held 10 bases outside the gene matches. Germline V lookup: CDR1 SGHTA, CDR2 FQGNSA. CDR3 residues: CASSLGRTSGGGDTQYF. The DNA of the CDR3 is TGTGCCAGCAGCTTAGGACGGACTAGCGGAGGGGGGGATACGCAGTATTTT. Filled out from reference TRBV7-2 and TRBJ2-3, the complete variable domain reads GAGVSQSPSNKVTEKGKDVELRCDPISGHTALYWYRQSLGQGLEFLIYFQGNSAPDKSGLPSDRFSAERTGGSVSTLTIQRTQQEDSAVYLCASSLGRTSGGGDTQYFGPGTRLTVL.